This passage covers 24 T cell receptor beta chains from one sample sequenced in a study of PD-1 blockade in classical Hodgkin lymphoma. Assay: immunoSEQ multiplex PCR; the TCRdb copy retains only in-frame clones and omits some. The data contain under 60,000 clones, 65% to 85% of them seen just once; the ten biggest clones take up approximately 11%. Each patient experienced a relapse that followed autologous stem cell transplantation, and brentuximab vedotin exposure varied. The sample was peripheral blood mononuclear cells (PBMCs), taken at baseline. These receptors originate from a human donor with classical Hodgkin lymphoma.

The count of this clone is one. The chain is built from TRBV28 and TRBJ2-1, with D maybe TRBD2 (6 bases). V was cut by 5 bases and J by 4 bases, with 18 bases left in between. In germline, CDR1 is MDHEN, CDR2 SYDVKM. The CDR3 runs to 16 residues. The CDR3 DNA reads as TGTGCCAGCAGTGGGGGGTCGGCCACATATTACAATGAGCAGTTCTTC. Protein sequence: CASSGGSATYYNEQFF.

In its sample, this clone ranks as large. The chain uses TRBV25-1 and TRBJ2-2, with 10 bases aligning to TRBD1. The CDR3 totals 15 residues. J lost 7 bases, V lost 3 bases, and 5 bases had no gene match. Germline CDR1 reads MGHDK; CDR2 reads SYGVNS. For the CDR3, the DNA is TGTGCCAGCAGTGATAGACAGGGGGCGGGCGGGGAGCTGTTTTTT. Protein: CASSDRQGAGGELFF.

V gene TRBV5-4 combines with J gene TRBJ2-1; no clear D. The V gene lost 2 bases and the J gene lost 2 bases, with 11 bases spanning the gap. The CDR3 has 15 amino acids. Germline assignment: CDR1 SGHNT and CDR2 YYREEE (reference sequence). The CDR3 loop reads CASSFEVVAYNEQFF. DNA for the CDR3: TGTGCCAGCAGCTTCGAGGTTGTCGCCTACAATGAGCAGTTCTTC.

This chain joins TRBV20-1 and TRBJ1-3; D unclear. The CDR3 loop spans 11 amino acids. V lost 4 bases and J lost 1, with 2 bases in between. The germline gives CDR1 DFQATT, CDR2 SNEGSKA (reference sequence). CDR3 sequence: CSAISGNTIYF. For the CDR3, the DNA is TGCAGTGCTATTTCTGGAAACACCATATATTTT.

The genes are TRBV28 and TRBJ2-5; TRBD1 matches at 9 bases. CDR1 MDHEN and CDR2 SYDVKM come from the germline V gene. Trimming removed 6 bases from V and 5 bases from J; junction bases left unmatched: 13. The CDR3 has 16 residues. The DNA of the CDR3 is TGTGCCAGCAGCACAGGGGGCGCCGAAGGTTTGGAGACCCAGTACTTC. Translating it yields CASSTGGAEGLETQYF.

The V and J genes are TRBV6-4 and TRBJ2-2; D gene uncertain. Looked up from germline, CDR1 is MRHNA and CDR2 is SNTAGT. V lost 4 bases and J lost 2, with 8 bases in between. The CDR3 is 14 amino acids. The chain's CDR3 is CASSVVSNTGELFF. In nucleotides, the CDR3 is TGTGCCAGCAGTGTCGTCAGTAACACCGGGGAGCTGTTTTTT.

This clone was counted only a few times. The rearrangement uses TRBV19 and TRBJ1-1; D unresolved. Germline CDR1 and CDR2: LNHDA and SQIVND (reference sequence). Trimming stripped 5 bases from V and 1 base from J, with 8 bases between. The length of the CDR3 is 13 residues. CDR3 in DNA: TGTGCCAGTAGTCCGCGACAGAACACTGAAGCTTTCTTT. Protein sequence: CASSPRQNTEAFF.

The genes are TRBV5-4 and TRBJ2-7, with D tentatively TRBD1 or TRBD2 (5 bases each). Between the trimmed V and J ends, which lost 5 bases and 5 bases, there was a span of 20 bases. Germline values: CDR1 SGHNT, CDR2 YYREEE (reference sequence). This CDR3 has 15 amino acids. CDR3 amino acids: CASSLGGGTRDEQYF. In nucleotides, the CDR3 is TGTGCCAGCAGTCTTGGGGGTGGTACTAGGGACGAGCAGTACTTC.

The V call is TRBV30, the J call TRBJ1-6; D gene uncertain. The ends were cut back, 1 base at V and 0 bases at J, with 13 bases in the middle. The germline CDR1 and CDR2 sequences are GTSNPN and SVGIG (reference sequence). The CDR3 length is 17 residues. CDR3 in amino acids: CAWSDTLGFSYNSPLHF. In DNA, the CDR3 is TGTGCCTGGAGTGATACTCTAGGCTTCTCCTATAATTCACCCCTCCACTTT.

The chain carries TRBV6-9 and TRBJ2-2, with 11 bases lining up with TRBD1. Germline CDR1 is MNHGY and CDR2 is SVAAGI. The CDR3 loop spans 15 amino acids. The J segment lost 7 bases and the V segment lost 5 bases, leaving 6 bases of the junction unmatched. CDR3 nucleotides: TGTGCCAGCAGTCAAGGACAGGGGGCCGGCGGGGAGCTGTTTTTT. Amino acids: CASSQGQGAGGELFF.

The chain uses TRBV27 and TRBJ2-3; the D gene is possibly TRBD2 (6 bases). This CDR3 spans 16 amino acids. Looked up from germline, CDR1 is MNHEY and CDR2 is SMNVEV (reference sequence). The germline V and J ends were trimmed by 0 bases and 1 base, with 11 bases remaining between them. CDR3 region: CASSLSNPGGTDTQYF. The CDR3 bases are TGTGCCAGCAGTTTATCAAACCCGGGGGGCACAGATACGCAGTATTTT.

This CDR3 reads CASSGDRETSLANVLTF. The CDR3 DNA is TGTGCCAGCAGTGGCGACAGGGAAACTTCTCTGGCCAACGTCCTGACTTTC. The chain is built from TRBV2 and TRBJ2-6, with TRBD1 matching over 7 bases. This CDR3 comprises 17 residues. The trim removed 4 bases at V and 6 bases at J, leaving 12 bases unmatched. Germline CDR1 SNHLY, CDR2 FYNNEI.

This sequence joins TRBV29-1 and TRBJ2-7, with D maybe TRBD1 (6 bases). Germline lookup yields CDR1 SQVTM and CDR2 ANQGSEA. V lost 4 bases and J lost 6, with 13 bases in between. The CDR3 is 12 residues long. The CDR3 here is CSVGAGDGEQYF. CDR3 bases: TGCAGCGTTGGAGCAGGGGATGGCGAGCAGTACTTC.

The CDR3 loop reads CASSFLDGELFF. In DNA form, the CDR3 reads TGTGCCAGCAGTTTTCTAGACGGGGAGCTGTTTTTT. The rearrangement uses TRBV27 and TRBJ2-2; no clear D. Germline lookup yields CDR1 MNHEY and CDR2 SMNVEV (reference sequence). The V gene lost 3 bases and the J gene lost 7 bases, with 6 bases spanning the gap. The CDR3 length is 12 residues.

The J gene is TRBJ2-3, the V gene TRBV7-2, with TRBD2 matching over 10 bases. Germline V lookup: CDR1 SGHTA, CDR2 FQGNSA. This CDR3 region has 17 residues. The trim removed 1 base at V and 4 bases at J, leaving 8 bases unmatched. The CDR3 coding sequence is TGTGCCAGCAGCTTAGTGTACAGGACTAGCGGACCAGATACGCAGTATTTT. Amino acids: CASSLVYRTSGPDTQYF.

The chain uses TRBV27 and TRBJ1-2; TRBD1 is a possible D gene (5 bases). This CDR3 has 17 amino acids. V gave up 4 bases and J gave up 7 bases, with 25 bases separating them. Germline CDR1 and CDR2: MNHEY and SMNVEV (reference sequence). CDR3 sequence reads: CASSSTGALTRVGGYTF. The CDR3 nucleotides read TGTGCCAGCAGTTCGACCGGGGCCTTAACGCGTGTGGGTGGCTACACCTTC.

The rearrangement links TRBV2 to TRBJ2-7; 13 nucleotides match TRBD2. The germline gives CDR1 SNHLY, CDR2 FYNNEI. The junction had 17 bases not matched to a gene; V was cut back by 4 bases and J by 2 bases. The CDR3 totals 20 residues. The CDR3 sequence: CASSGTPGLAGRRDPYEQYF. For the CDR3, the DNA is TGTGCCAGCAGTGGAACTCCGGGACTAGCGGGACGGAGGGATCCCTACGAGCAGTACTTC.

The chain is built from TRBV5-1 and TRBJ2-3, with 8 bases identical to TRBD1. The germline V gene encodes CDR1 SGHRS and CDR2 YFSETQ. The CDR3 is 15 amino acids. Trimming took 3 bases from V and 0 from J; bases not matched to a gene: 3. CDR3: CASSSRTGSTDTQYF. The CDR3 nucleotides read TGCGCCAGCAGCTCCCGGACAGGGAGCACAGATACGCAGTATTTT.

This chain links TRBV27 with TRBJ2-2; 9 nucleotides match TRBD2. Germline CDR1 and CDR2: MNHEY and SMNVEV (reference sequence). Trimming at V came to 6 bases and at J to 4 bases, leaving 3 bases not matched to a gene. The CDR3 has 14 residues. CDR3 nucleotide sequence: TGTGCCAGCAGGAGCGGGGGGACCACCGGGGAGCTGTTTTTT. Translated, it gives CASRSGGTTGELFF.

The gene calls are TRBV5-1 and TRBJ1-6; D is ambiguous. The CDR3 extends over 14 amino acids. With 4 bases removed from V and 3 bases from J, the gap between germline ends came to 8 bases. Germline CDR1 reads SGHRS; CDR2 reads YFSETQ. The CDR3 sequence: CASSPGDYNSPLHF. CDR3 DNA sequence: TGCGCCAGCAGCCCCGGGGACTATAATTCACCCCTCCACTTT.

The chain is built from TRBV27 and TRBJ1-2; D not certain. The CDR3 length is 13 residues. Germline V gives CDR1 MNHEY, CDR2 SMNVEV (reference sequence). With 2 bases removed from V and 4 bases from J, the gap between germline ends came to 8 bases. CDR3 nucleotide sequence: TGTGCCAGCAGTTTAGAGGGCGGCTATGGCTACACCTTC. Protein product: CASSLEGGYGYTF.

The V gene is TRBV5-1, the J gene TRBJ2-2; D call uncertain. Germline-derived CDR1 and CDR2 are SGHRS and YFSETQ. The CDR3 is 13 amino acids. With 2 bases removed from V and 3 bases from J, the gap between germline ends came to 5 bases. The CDR3 loop is CASSFAYTGELFF. CDR3 nucleotide sequence: TGCGCCAGCAGCTTCGCTTACACCGGGGAGCTGTTTTTT.

This rearrangement joins TRBV7-6 to TRBJ1-2; weak D call: TRBD1 (5 bases). Germline values: CDR1 SGHVS, CDR2 FNYEAQ. The CDR3 is 13 residues long. Trimming removed 5 bases from V and 3 bases from J, with 10 bases in between. DNA for the CDR3: TGTGCCAGCAGCCCCGAAGGGGACTATGGCTACACCTTC. Amino acids: CASSPEGDYGYTF.

CDR3 coding DNA: TGTGCCAGCAGCTTAGGGGCAGGGTCAGGTGAAAAACTGTTTTTT. Amino acid sequence: CASSLGAGSGEKLFF. This sequence joins TRBV7-6 and TRBJ1-4; perhaps TRBD1 as D (5 bases). The V end was cut by 1 base, the J end by 7 bases, with 13 bases between. This CDR3 spans 15 amino acids. The V gene's germline CDR1 is SGHVS and CDR2 FNYEAQ.